Below are 19 T cell receptor beta chains sequenced from a single sample in a study of radiation and T cells in renal cell carcinoma. Only in-frame clones appear in the TCRdb table, and some are missing; sequencing was by immunoSEQ multiplex PCR. This sample carries around 80,000 clones, over 80% of them seen once, and the ten largest clones take around 5.5%. Time point noted: blood 2 weeks post-SBRT. Treatment given: 15 Gy SBRT to primary tumor, nephrectomy 4 weeks later. The sample consisted of blood, taken from a patient whose treatment included radiotherapy and nephrectomy. Every receptor here comes from a man in his 60s with renal cell carcinoma.

This chain connects TRBV28 to TRBJ2-7; 9 bases map to TRBD2. From germline, CDR1 is MDHEN and CDR2 SYDVKM. Trimming took 5 bases from V and 0 from J; bases not matched to a gene: 5. This CDR3 region has 15 residues. The CDR3 here is CASSLSGSPSYEQYF. As DNA, the CDR3 is TGTGCCAGCAGTCTTAGCGGGAGCCCCTCCTACGAGCAGTACTTC.

This clone appeared a few times. The chain employs TRBV11-2 and TRBJ2-1; D remains ambiguous. Between the trimmed V and J ends, which lost 4 bases and 0 bases, there was a span of 13 bases. Germline CDR1 SGHAT, CDR2 FQNNGV. This CDR3 comprises 16 residues. CDR3: CASSSPSKSSYNEQFF. DNA of the CDR3: TGTGCCAGCAGCTCACCCTCAAAGAGCTCCTACAATGAGCAGTTCTTC.

The DNA for the CDR3 is TGTGCCAGTAGTTTTTTGGCCCTAGGCAACTATGGCTACACCTTC. This sequence encodes CASSFLALGNYGYTF. The genes are TRBV19 and TRBJ1-2, with D uncertain. Germline CDR1 and CDR2: LNHDA and SQIVND (reference sequence). This CDR3 comprises 15 residues. With 5 bases removed from V and 2 bases from J, the gap between germline ends came to 15 bases.

This chain connects TRBV27 to TRBJ2-1, with 9 bases identical to TRBD1. Trimming removed 6 bases from V and 12 bases from J; junction bases left unmatched: 21. The length of the CDR3 is 17 residues. The germline CDR1 and CDR2 sequences are MNHEY and SMNVEV (reference sequence). CDR3 residues: CASSPTPGTGNLRAQFF. CDR3 coding DNA: TGTGCCAGCAGCCCGACCCCCGGGACAGGGAACCTTAGGGCGCAGTTCTTC.

This chain links TRBV7-2 with TRBJ1-5, with D tentatively TRBD1 (5 bases). V lost 5 bases and J 1 base, leaving 15 bases between the germline ends. The germline V gene has CDR1 SGHTA and CDR2 FQGNSA. This CDR3 contains 16 residues. The chain's CDR3 is CASSLAVRGSNQPQHF. Here the CDR3 DNA reads TGTGCCAGCAGCCTCGCCGTCCGGGGGAGCAATCAGCCCCAGCATTTT.

V is TRBV14 and J is TRBJ2-1; TRBD1 is a possible D gene (6 bases). The germline CDR1 and CDR2 sequences are SGHDN and FVKESK. The CDR3 totals 14 residues. Trimming left V 3 bases short and J 9 bases short, with 15 bases between. The CDR3 protein is CASSQGVRGSEQFF. The CDR3 bases are TGTGCCAGCAGCCAGGGGGTCAGGGGCAGTGAGCAGTTCTTC.

This chain links TRBV14 with TRBJ2-7; no clear D gene. CDR1 is SGHDN, CDR2 FVKESK, per germline. The CDR3 runs 19 residues. V dropped 3 bases and J dropped 7 bases, with 31 bases sitting between them. The CDR3: CASSHFPVHGLSDLGEQYF. CDR3 sequence (DNA): TGTGCCAGCAGCCATTTCCCAGTACATGGTTTATCCGACCTAGGAGAGCAGTACTTC.

This clone was recorded once. The rearrangement links TRBV14 to TRBJ2-7; D gene unclear. This CDR3 is built from 16 residues. The V gene's germline CDR1 is SGHDN and CDR2 FVKESK. Trimming stripped 0 bases from V and 1 base from J, with 13 bases between. The CDR3 nucleotides are TGTGCCAGCAGCCAAGATGTACGGGCTGGGTCCTACGAGCAGTACTTC. Residues: CASSQDVRAGSYEQYF.

The chain is built from TRBV7-2 and TRBJ2-2; weak D call: TRBD1 (7 bases). Per germline, CDR1 SGHTA and CDR2 FQGNSA. V gave up 5 bases and J gave up 5 bases, with 18 bases separating them. The length of the CDR3 is 16 residues. CDR3 protein: CASSPRPGGRTGELFF. As DNA, the CDR3 is TGTGCCAGCAGCCCAAGGCCAGGGGGGAGGACCGGGGAGCTGTTTTTT.

The chain uses TRBV27 and TRBJ2-1, with TRBD2 identical over 12 bases. The CDR3 is 18 amino acids. The germline gives CDR1 MNHEY, CDR2 SMNVEV (reference sequence). V lost 0 bases, J lost 0 bases, and 3 bases stayed unmatched. Written as DNA, the CDR3 is TGTGCCAGCAGTTTATCGCCGGGACTAGCGGGCTCCTACAATGAGCAGTTCTTC. It encodes CASSLSPGLAGSYNEQFF.

The rearrangement joins TRBV15 to TRBJ2-3, with D perhaps matching TRBD1 (6 bases). Germline V gene lookup returns CDR1 LNHNV and CDR2 YYDKDF (reference sequence). V shed 6 bases and J shed 0 bases, with 7 bases lying between them. This CDR3 is 13 amino acids long. The DNA of the CDR3 is TGTGCCACCAGGGGGGCAAGCACAGATACGCAGTATTTT. It codes for CATRGASTDTQYF.

The chain uses TRBV6-1 and TRBJ2-1; no reliable D call. Germline V lookup: CDR1 MNHNS, CDR2 SASEGT. Between the trimmed V and J ends, which lost 0 bases and 9 bases, there was a span of 6 bases. The CDR3 totals 12 residues. CDR3 protein: CASSEAPSEQFF. The CDR3 DNA reads TGTGCCAGCAGTGAAGCGCCGTCTGAGCAGTTCTTC.

This rearrangement joins TRBV5-1 to TRBJ2-1; 8 bases map to TRBD1. This CDR3 region has 16 residues. With 0 bases clipped from V and 8 bases from J, the junction kept 10 bases outside the gene matches. The germline V gene has CDR1 SGHRS and CDR2 YFSETQ. CDR3 in DNA: TGCGCCAGCAGCTTGGACGGGACAGGCCCCGGGGATGAGCAGTTCTTC. Translating gives CASSLDGTGPGDEQFF. The full variable domain, with the rest looked up from reference TRBV5-1 and TRBJ2-1, is KAGVTQTPRYLIKTRGQQVTLSCSPISGHRSVSWYQQTPGQGLQFLFEYFSETQRNKGNFPGRFSGRQFSNSRSEMNVSTLELGDSALYLCASSLDGTGPGDEQFFGPGTRLTVL.

The rearrangement links TRBV7-8 to TRBJ1-2; the D gene is possibly TRBD1 (6 bases). The CDR3 contains 15 residues. Trimming removed 5 bases at V and 8 bases at J, with 21 bases between. Germline lookup yields CDR1 SGHVS and CDR2 FQNEAQ. The CDR3 sequence is CASSARAVRGSGYTF. The CDR3 DNA follows: TGTGCCAGCAGCGCTAGGGCCGTCAGGGGCTCGGGCTACACCTTC.

This clone was seen more than once but under ten times. CDR3 amino acids: CASSLRQGGRNTEAFF. For the CDR3, the DNA is TGCGCCAGCAGCTTGAGACAGGGGGGGAGGAACACTGAAGCTTTCTTT. V is TRBV5-1 and J is TRBJ1-1; the match to TRBD1 covers 9 bases. CDR3 length: 16 residues. V trimming: 1 base; J trimming: 1 base; junction bases outside the gene matches: 5. In germline, CDR1 is SGHRS, CDR2 YFSETQ. The whole variable domain, filled in from reference TRBV5-1 and TRBJ1-1, reads KAGVTQTPRYLIKTRGQQVTLSCSPISGHRSVSWYQQTPGQGLQFLFEYFSETQRNKGNFPGRFSGRQFSNSRSEMNVSTLELGDSALYLCASSLRQGGRNTEAFFGQGTRLTVV.

V and J are TRBV10-1 and TRBJ2-1; TRBD2 aligns across 9 bases. The CDR3 has 16 residues. V gave up 3 bases and J gave up 2 bases; unmatched junction bases: 5. In germline, CDR1 is WNHNN, CDR2 SYGVQD (reference sequence). The CDR3 DNA reads TGCGCCAGCAGTGAAAGGCGGGAGGGCCCCTACAATGAGCAGTTCTTC. Its protein product is CASSERREGPYNEQFF.

The V gene is TRBV27, the J gene TRBJ2-7, with TRBD1 identical over 8 bases. The V gene's germline CDR1 is MNHEY and CDR2 SMNVEV (reference sequence). With V trimmed by 6 bases and J by 2 bases, 9 bases remained unmatched. CDR3 length: 15 amino acids. CDR3 amino acids: CASSWSGTGTYEQYF. The CDR3 DNA is TGTGCCAGCAGCTGGTCCGGGACAGGCACCTACGAGCAGTACTTC.

The chain has TRBV7-8 and TRBJ2-3; weak D call: TRBD2 (5 bases). V was pared by 4 bases and J by 8 bases, with 10 bases between. Germline V gene data show CDR1 as SGHVS and CDR2 as FQNEAQ. The CDR3 is 12 residues long. CDR3 region: CASSSDRGTQYF. The CDR3, as DNA: TGTGCCAGCAGCTCGGACCGGGGTACGCAGTATTTT. The variable domain in full, with the rest retrieved from reference TRBV7-8 and TRBJ2-3, is GAGVSQSPRYKVAKRGQDVALRCDPISGHVSLFWYQQALGQGPEFLTYFQNEAQLDKSGLPSDRFFAERPEGSVSTLKIQRTQQEDSAVYLCASSSDRGTQYFGPGTRLTVL.

V gene TRBV28 combines with J gene TRBJ1-2, with D hard to call. This CDR3 has 13 residues. Deletions cut 2 bases from V and 2 bases from J, with 6 bases between. Germline lookup yields CDR1 MDHEN and CDR2 SYDVKM. CDR3 coding DNA: TGTGCCAGCAGTTTAGACGCCAACTATGGCTACACCTTC. This codes for CASSLDANYGYTF.